This T cell receptor beta chain originates from a study of cytomegalovirus exposure and HLA in healthy donors. A remark on this clone: Its target is unknown.

The primer mix had 60 Vbeta and 13 Jbeta primers. Repertoires were generated with immunoSEQ multiplex PCR, while TCRdb's copy carries only in-frame clones and drops some. The sample lists roughly 110,000 clones, about 76% occurring once. Donors consisted of healthy bone marrow donors. The CDR3 runs 15 residues. Germline V gene data show CDR1 as MNHNY and CDR2 as SVGAGI (reference sequence). The V end lost 4 bases, the J end lost 6 bases, and 16 bases lay between the germline ends. Whole-study findings and limits: Using a false discovery rate of 0.05, a later analysis showed that some 16,000 TCR beta sequences were associated with HLA alleles. Roughly 170 TCR beta chains were listed as cytomegalovirus-associated.

The specimen sequenced was PBMCs. The receptor comes from a woman aged 40 to 50 in good health and CMV-seropositive. The chain uses TRBV6-6 and TRBJ1-5; D is ambiguous. The DNA of the CDR3 is TGTGCCAGCAGTTCAGGTTTAAGGGAGGGTCAGCCCCAGCATTTT. It specifies CASSSGLREGQPQHF.